This entry lists 3 T cell receptor beta chains sequenced from one sample in a study of HIV-infected patients and healthy controls. All unsorted peripheral T cells were captured because whole blood was used without fractionation. cDNA was made from about 500 ng RNA using alpha and beta constant primers. Each of the alpha and beta chains got its own library through chain-specific third strand synthesis with indices. A single record per CDR3 protein comes from TCRdb applying MiXCR to the 5' RACE reads. The data contain 17,000 or so distinct CDR3 sequences, 5% to 6.5% of them singletons. The specimen was blood. The receptor source for this set is an adult in good health.

There are many counts of this clonotype. The CDR3, as DNA: TGTGCCAGTAGTATAGGTCTCCAGCAGCCCCAGCATTTT. Residues: CASSIGLQQPQHF. The rearrangement links TRBV19 to TRBJ1-5; D gene unclear. Trimming pared 1 base from V and 7 bases from J, leaving 8 bases between. Germline V gives CDR1 LNHDA, CDR2 SQIVND (reference sequence). CDR3 size: 13 residues.

In its sample, this clonotype was seen many times. This chain links TRBV11-2 with TRBJ2-3; possible D gene TRBD2, 6 bases. Trimming cost V 2 bases and J 1 base, with 7 bases left between them. The CDR3 has 14 residues. Germline V gene lookup returns CDR1 SGHAT and CDR2 FQNNGV. As DNA, the CDR3 is TGTGCCAGCAGCTTATGGAGGGGCACAGATACGCAGTATTTT. This codes for CASSLWRGTDTQYF.

In this sample, this clonotype turned up many times. The gene calls are TRBV7-2 and TRBJ2-1, with TRBD1 as a possible D gene (6 bases). This CDR3 is 15 amino acids long. Germline values: CDR1 SGHTA, CDR2 FQGNSA. Trimming cost V 0 bases and J 9 bases, with 15 bases left between them. The CDR3 region has the DNA TGTGCCAGCAGCTTAGCGCCAGGTCAGGGGATTGAGCAGTTCTTC. Residues: CASSLAPGQGIEQFF.